The rows below give T cell receptor beta chains drawn from one sample of a study of cytomegalovirus exposure and HLA in healthy donors. Sequencing was performed with immunoSEQ multiplex PCR; in TCRdb, only in-frame clones are kept and a portion is missing. The top ten clones hold roughly half of a sample with around 65,000 clones, under 85% of them seen once. The specimen was PBMCs. Source of these receptors: a man aged 50 to 59 in good health and CMV-seropositive. Both conserved end residues are part of each CDR3. The D gene is left open where the match is weak. Rows may omit the clone size; those that give it use once, few, many or a size class.

j_call: TRBJ2-3; v_call: TRBV7-2; clone_size: -; d_call: TRBD2; cdr3_nt: TGTGCCAGCAGCCCCCGGTTTAGCGGGGGGAGAGATACGCAGTATTTT; cdr3_aa: CASSPRFSGGRDTQYF
j_call: TRBJ2-2; v_call: TRBV11-3; clone_size: -; d_call: TRBD2; cdr3_nt: TGTGCCATCAGCGATACTCTAGCGGGAGGGCCTCGTATGGGGGAGCTGTTTTTT; cdr3_aa: CAISDTLAGGPRMGELFF
j_call: TRBJ2-1; v_call: TRBV5-1; clone_size: once; d_call: TRBD2; cdr3_nt: TGCGCCAGCAGCTTGGTCGGCGGGAGCCCCTACAATGAGCAGTTCTTC; cdr3_aa: CASSLVGGSPYNEQFF
j_call: TRBJ2-1; v_call: TRBV7-2; clone_size: -; d_call: TRBD2; cdr3_nt: TGTGCCAGCAGTCGCCAAGGGACTAGCGGGGTCAATGAGCAGTTCTTC; cdr3_aa: CASSRQGTSGVNEQFF
j_call: TRBJ2-6; v_call: TRBV5-8; clone_size: few; d_call: -; cdr3_nt: TGTGCCAGCAGCTTCATCGAGAACTCTGGGGCCAACGTCCTGACTTTC; cdr3_aa: CASSFIENSGANVLTF
j_call: TRBJ2-7; v_call: TRBV16; clone_size: -; d_call: TRBD2; cdr3_nt: TGTGCCAGCAGCCAAGGGCTAGCGGGAGTTAAGTACGAGCAGTACTTC; cdr3_aa: CASSQGLAGVKYEQYF
j_call: TRBJ1-4; v_call: TRBV28; clone_size: -; d_call: -; cdr3_nt: TGTGCCAGCAGTTTAAGGCAGGTTAATGAAAAACTGTTTTTT; cdr3_aa: CASSLRQVNEKLFF
j_call: TRBJ1-2; v_call: TRBV5-1; clone_size: -; d_call: -; cdr3_nt: TGCGCCAGCAGCATGTACTCTACTGGTTCTAACTATGGCTACACCTTC; cdr3_aa: CASSMYSTGSNYGYTF
j_call: TRBJ2-1; v_call: TRBV4-3; clone_size: -; d_call: -; cdr3_nt: TGCGCCAGCAGCCCAGATATGATCCTACTCCTCTACAATGAGCAGTTCTTC; cdr3_aa: CASSPDMILLLYNEQFF
j_call: TRBJ2-1; v_call: TRBV4-1; clone_size: few; d_call: -; cdr3_nt: TGCGCCAGCAGCCAAGATCAGGTCTTGAATGAGCAGTTCTTC; cdr3_aa: CASSQDQVLNEQFF
j_call: TRBJ2-7; v_call: TRBV6-5; clone_size: -; d_call: -; cdr3_nt: TGTGCCAGCAGCTCCCAAACAGGAAACTACGAGCAGTACTTC; cdr3_aa: CASSSQTGNYEQYF
j_call: TRBJ2-1; v_call: TRBV30; clone_size: -; d_call: TRBD1; cdr3_nt: TGTGCCTGGGACAGGGGGGCCTACAATGAGCAGTTCTTC; cdr3_aa: CAWDRGAYNEQFF
j_call: TRBJ2-7; v_call: TRBV5-4; clone_size: -; d_call: TRBD2; cdr3_nt: TGTGCCAGCAGCTTGGCCCCTGGACTAGCGGGAACCTACGAGCAGTACTTC; cdr3_aa: CASSLAPGLAGTYEQYF
j_call: TRBJ2-7; v_call: TRBV5-5; clone_size: -; d_call: -; cdr3_nt: TGTGCCAGCAGCTTGGGGCAGGCCCTTACCTACGAGCAGTACTTC; cdr3_aa: CASSLGQALTYEQYF
j_call: TRBJ1-1; v_call: TRBV6-1; clone_size: -; d_call: TRBD1; cdr3_nt: TGTGCCAGCTCCGGACAGGGAGGGTATGGAGCTTTCTTT; cdr3_aa: CASSGQGGYGAFF
j_call: TRBJ2-2; v_call: TRBV4-3; clone_size: -; d_call: -; cdr3_nt: TGCGCCAGCCAGACGGGTCCTTCCGGGGAGCTGTTTTTT; cdr3_aa: CASQTGPSGELFF
j_call: TRBJ2-2; v_call: TRBV19; clone_size: few; d_call: -; cdr3_nt: TGTGCCAGTAGTATCCCAGGGAACACCGGGGAGCTGTTTTTT; cdr3_aa: CASSIPGNTGELFF
j_call: TRBJ1-1; v_call: TRBV6-4; clone_size: -; d_call: -; cdr3_nt: TGTGCCAGCAGTGTGGCGGCAGGGTATCGCGCCACTGAAGCTTTCTTT; cdr3_aa: CASSVAAGYRATEAFF
j_call: TRBJ2-7; v_call: TRBV6-1; clone_size: -; d_call: -; cdr3_nt: TGTGCCAGCAGTGAATGGGAAACAGCGGGCTCCTACGAGCAGTACTTC; cdr3_aa: CASSEWETAGSYEQYF
j_call: TRBJ1-2; v_call: TRBV2; clone_size: -; d_call: -; cdr3_nt: TGTGCCAGCGAGGGAGGGCAGGGTTTCGATGGCTACACCTTC; cdr3_aa: CASEGGQGFDGYTF
j_call: TRBJ2-2; v_call: TRBV7-3; clone_size: -; d_call: -; cdr3_nt: TGTGCCAGCGGCTTAATGGGCCGCGACGGGGAGCTGTTTTTT; cdr3_aa: CASGLMGRDGELFF
j_call: TRBJ2-1; v_call: TRBV4-2; clone_size: -; d_call: -; cdr3_nt: TGTGCCAGCAGCCAAGTCGATGAGCAGTTCTTC; cdr3_aa: CASSQVDEQFF
j_call: TRBJ2-2; v_call: TRBV23-1; clone_size: -; d_call: TRBD2; cdr3_nt: TGCGCCAGCAGTCAAGGAACTAGCGGGGGGAGTGCCGCCGGGGAGCTGTTTTTT; cdr3_aa: CASSQGTSGGSAAGELFF
j_call: TRBJ2-7; v_call: TRBV6-1; clone_size: -; d_call: -; cdr3_nt: TGTGCCAGCAGTGCGGAGGGGAGCTCCTACGAGCAGTACTTC; cdr3_aa: CASSAEGSSYEQYF
j_call: TRBJ1-1; v_call: TRBV30; clone_size: -; d_call: -; cdr3_nt: TGTGCCTGGACACCAGGGGACACTGAAGCTTTCTTT; cdr3_aa: CAWTPGDTEAFF
j_call: TRBJ2-3; v_call: TRBV6-1; clone_size: -; d_call: -; cdr3_nt: TGTGCCAGCGCTCGACAGGTCACAGATACGCAGTATTTT; cdr3_aa: CASARQVTDTQYF
j_call: TRBJ2-6; v_call: TRBV9; clone_size: -; d_call: TRBD1; cdr3_nt: TGTGCCAGCAGCGTAGGGACAGGAGCCTCTGGGGCCAACGTCCTGACTTTC; cdr3_aa: CASSVGTGASGANVLTF
j_call: TRBJ2-1; v_call: TRBV27; clone_size: -; d_call: -; cdr3_nt: TGTGCCAGCAGTTTGAGCGGCTCCTACAATGAGCAGTTCTTC; cdr3_aa: CASSLSGSYNEQFF
j_call: TRBJ1-5; v_call: TRBV6-5; clone_size: -; d_call: TRBD1; cdr3_nt: TGTGCCAGCAGTAGGACAGGGGGCCGGCAGCCCCAGCATTTT; cdr3_aa: CASSRTGGRQPQHF
j_call: TRBJ2-1; v_call: TRBV2; clone_size: -; d_call: TRBD2; cdr3_nt: TGTGCCAGCAGTGAAAGGCGGGGGGGTGGCAATGAGCAGTTCTTC; cdr3_aa: CASSERRGGGNEQFF
j_call: TRBJ1-2; v_call: TRBV5-4; clone_size: once; d_call: -; cdr3_nt: TGTGCCAGCAGCTTACCCCAACGAGGCTATGGCTACACCTTC; cdr3_aa: CASSLPQRGYGYTF
j_call: TRBJ1-2; v_call: TRBV29-1; clone_size: -; d_call: -; cdr3_nt: TGCAGCGTTGAATTTCAAAACCGTGGCAGGGTAAATATTCGCGGCTACACCTTC; cdr3_aa: CSVEFQNRGRVNIRGYTF
j_call: TRBJ1-2; v_call: TRBV30; clone_size: few; d_call: TRBD1; cdr3_nt: TGTGCCTGGCACCGGGACAGGGGGCCCTCAAACTATGGCTACACCTTC; cdr3_aa: CAWHRDRGPSNYGYTF
j_call: TRBJ2-1; v_call: TRBV6-1; clone_size: -; d_call: TRBD2; cdr3_nt: TGTGCCAGCAGGGGGACTAGCGGGTACAATGAGCAGTTCTTC; cdr3_aa: CASRGTSGYNEQFF
j_call: TRBJ2-3; v_call: TRBV27; clone_size: -; d_call: -; cdr3_nt: TGTGCCAGCAGTCTTGTCCGGGCAGGGGCTGGAGATGCGCAGTATTTT; cdr3_aa: CASSLVRAGAGDAQYF
j_call: TRBJ1-3; v_call: TRBV5-1; clone_size: -; d_call: -; cdr3_nt: TGCGCCAGCAGCCCGGACAGTCCCGGTGGAAACACCATATATTTT; cdr3_aa: CASSPDSPGGNTIYF
j_call: TRBJ1-1; v_call: TRBV6-5; clone_size: once; d_call: -; cdr3_nt: TGTGCCAGCAGTTACACCGGGAGTCTGAACACTGAAGCTTTCTTT; cdr3_aa: CASSYTGSLNTEAFF
j_call: TRBJ2-2; v_call: TRBV30; clone_size: -; d_call: -; cdr3_nt: TGTGCCCGGGGACATTTTAAAGGCGGGGAGCTGTTTTTT; cdr3_aa: CARGHFKGGELFF
j_call: TRBJ2-1; v_call: TRBV19; clone_size: -; d_call: TRBD2; cdr3_nt: TGTGCCAGTAGTCCCCGGGCAGCGGGGGCCTGGGATGAGCAGTTCTTC; cdr3_aa: CASSPRAAGAWDEQFF
j_call: TRBJ2-7; v_call: TRBV6-6; clone_size: -; d_call: TRBD1; cdr3_nt: TGTGCCAGCAGTTGGGGTGCGGGACAGGGGTTTTACGAGCAGTACTTC; cdr3_aa: CASSWGAGQGFYEQYF
j_call: TRBJ1-2; v_call: TRBV19; clone_size: -; d_call: TRBD1; cdr3_nt: TGTGCCAGTAGTACCACAGGGGACTATGGCTACACCTTC; cdr3_aa: CASSTTGDYGYTF
j_call: TRBJ2-2; v_call: TRBV5-6; clone_size: -; d_call: -; cdr3_nt: TGTGCCAGCAGCTTGTTCCTCCGAGGGAACGGGGAGCTGTTTTTT; cdr3_aa: CASSLFLRGNGELFF
j_call: TRBJ2-5; v_call: TRBV7-2; clone_size: few; d_call: -; cdr3_nt: TGTGCCAGCAGCGACACAAACAGGGAAGAGACCCAGTACTTC; cdr3_aa: CASSDTNREETQYF
j_call: TRBJ1-2; v_call: TRBV6-1; clone_size: -; d_call: TRBD1; cdr3_nt: TGTGCCAGCAGTCGGGACAGGGGCGGCTACACCTTC; cdr3_aa: CASSRDRGGYTF
j_call: TRBJ2-3; v_call: TRBV29-1; clone_size: -; d_call: -; cdr3_nt: TGCAGCGTTGACGAGAGCACAGATACGCAGTATTTT; cdr3_aa: CSVDESTDTQYF